The clone carrying this T cell receptor beta chain has at least ten counts. The target antigen is unknown. This sample stems from a study of CD8 T cells in ankylosing spondylitis. Study-wide results and limits: Apparently characteristic of ankylosing spondylitis blood was a TCR beta motif (about 8 highly homologous variants). Past studies reported some motif variants in reactive arthritis synovial fluid and blood. There was reportedly significant enrichment of clones that were disease-linked in matched ankylosing spondylitis synovial fluid.

The V gene lost 2 bases and the J gene lost 14 bases, with 16 bases spanning the gap. Germline-derived CDR1 and CDR2 are SGHTA and FQGNSA. This CDR3 has 13 residues. Molecular-barcoded quantitative 5'-RACE produced these TCR beta libraries. Each CDR3 protein gets one entry after TCRdb re-called the 5' RACE reads with MiXCR. Among roughly 120,000 distinct CDR3 sequences listed, 12% to 15% were seen once. Specimen: blood, either unsorted or a sorted T cell fraction (not recorded which). This TCR was sampled from a female donor with ankylosing spondylitis or in good health (not recorded which). The rearrangement joins TRBV7-2 to TRBJ2-1; D possibly corresponds to TRBD2 (6 bases). The CDR3 region is CASSLRFRDSKFF. CDR3 DNA: TGTGCCAGCAGCTTAAGGTTCAGGGACTCTAAGTTCTTC.